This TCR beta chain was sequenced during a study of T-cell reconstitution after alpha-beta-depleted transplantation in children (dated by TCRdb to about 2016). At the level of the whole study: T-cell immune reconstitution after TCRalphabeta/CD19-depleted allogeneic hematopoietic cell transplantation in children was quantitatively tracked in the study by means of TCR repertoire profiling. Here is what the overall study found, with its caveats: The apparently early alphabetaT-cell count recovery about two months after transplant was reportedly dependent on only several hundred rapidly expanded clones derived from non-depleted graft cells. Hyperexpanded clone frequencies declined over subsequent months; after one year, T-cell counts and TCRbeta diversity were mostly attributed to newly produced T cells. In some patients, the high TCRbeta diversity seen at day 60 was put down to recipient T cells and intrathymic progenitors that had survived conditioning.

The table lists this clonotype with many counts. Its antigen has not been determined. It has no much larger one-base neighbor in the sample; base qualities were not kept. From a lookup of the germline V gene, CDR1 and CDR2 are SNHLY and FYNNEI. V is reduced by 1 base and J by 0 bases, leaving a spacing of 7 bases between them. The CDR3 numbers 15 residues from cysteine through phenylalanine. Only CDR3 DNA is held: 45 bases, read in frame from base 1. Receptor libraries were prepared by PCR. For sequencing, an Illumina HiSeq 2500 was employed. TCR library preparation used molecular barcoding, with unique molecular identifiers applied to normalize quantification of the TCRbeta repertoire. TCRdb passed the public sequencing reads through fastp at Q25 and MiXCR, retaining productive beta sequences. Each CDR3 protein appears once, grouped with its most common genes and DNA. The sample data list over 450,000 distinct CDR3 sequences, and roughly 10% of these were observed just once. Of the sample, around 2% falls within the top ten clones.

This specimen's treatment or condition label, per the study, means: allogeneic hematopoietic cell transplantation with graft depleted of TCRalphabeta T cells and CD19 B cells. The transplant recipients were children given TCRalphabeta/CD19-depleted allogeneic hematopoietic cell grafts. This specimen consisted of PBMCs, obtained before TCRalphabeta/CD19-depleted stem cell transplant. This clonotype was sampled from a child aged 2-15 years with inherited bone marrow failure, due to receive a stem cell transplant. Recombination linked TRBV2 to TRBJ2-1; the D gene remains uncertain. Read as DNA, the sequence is TGTGCCAGCAGTGAAGGGCCTAGCTCCTACAATGAGCAGTTCTTC. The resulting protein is CASSEGPSSYNEQFF.